What follows are 22 T cell receptor beta chains derived from one specimen sequenced in a study of cytomegalovirus exposure and HLA in healthy donors. The primer mix had 60 Vbeta and 13 Jbeta primers. TCRdb's table, derived via immunoSEQ multiplex PCR, lists solely in-frame clones and lacks some. Among more than 150,000 clones listed, around 78% were seen once. Sequenced: PBMCs. These receptors were taken from a woman between 40 and 55 years old in good health and CMV-seropositive.

This clone was found a few times. A single base is all that separates this from a far larger clone, so a read error is likely. Here the CDR3 reads CASRTGGNSPLHF. The CDR3 region has the DNA TGTGCCAGCAGGACAGGGGGTAATTCACCCCTCCACTTT. The chain employs TRBV7-9 and TRBJ1-6; 9 bases map to TRBD1. J gave up 6 bases and V 6 bases, and 0 bases lay outside the gene matches. CDR1 SEHNR and CDR2 FQNEAQ come from the germline V gene (reference sequence). The CDR3 consists of 13 residues.

The rearrangement joins TRBV6-1 to TRBJ2-7, with D perhaps matching TRBD1 (6 bases). The CDR3 has 13 residues. From germline, CDR1 is MNHNS and CDR2 SASEGT. V was trimmed by 5 bases and J by 3 bases, leaving 11 bases between them. CDR3 nucleotide sequence: TGTGCCAGCAGTACCGACAGGAACTACGAGCAGTACTTC. Its translation: CASSTDRNYEQYF.

The rearrangement links TRBV7-9 to TRBJ1-2; no firm D call. Germline values: CDR1 SEHNR, CDR2 FQNEAQ (reference sequence). V lost 1 base and J lost 8, with 11 bases in between. This CDR3 region has 13 residues. The DNA for the CDR3 is TGTGCCAGCAGCTTAGACCCCCACGGGGGCTACACCTTC. This gives the protein CASSLDPHGGYTF.

J is TRBJ1-2 and V is TRBV14; D gene ambiguous. Germline CDR1 is SGHDN and CDR2 is FVKESK. There are 13 residues in the CDR3. V lost 0 bases and J 8 bases, leaving 10 bases between the germline ends. For the CDR3, the DNA is TGTGCCAGCAGCCAAGACCGGGTTTTCGGCTACACCTTC. This codes for CASSQDRVFGYTF.

The rearrangement joins TRBV9 to TRBJ2-3; TRBD1 matches at 7 bases. The J segment lost 4 bases and the V segment lost 3 bases, leaving 8 bases of the junction unmatched. Germline V lookup: CDR1 SGDLS, CDR2 YYNGEE. The CDR3 length is 15 residues. The DNA of the CDR3 is TGTGCCAGCAGCGACGAGACAGGGCGCTCAGATACGCAGTATTTT. Translation: CASSDETGRSDTQYF.

The chain employs TRBV5-4 and TRBJ1-1, with 7 bases lining up with TRBD1. Losses at the gene ends were 4 bases for V and 2 bases for J; bases not matched to a gene: 5. The length of the CDR3 is 14 residues. CDR1 SGHNT and CDR2 YYREEE come from the germline V gene (reference sequence). CDR3 amino acids: CASSPKGANTEAFF. The CDR3 DNA sequence: TGTGCCAGCAGCCCAAAGGGGGCCAACACTGAAGCTTTCTTT.

V is TRBV5-6 and J is TRBJ2-3; 11 bases match TRBD2. CDR1 SGHDT and CDR2 YYEEEE come from the germline V gene. The CDR3 runs 16 residues. V gave up 4 bases and J gave up 1 base; unmatched junction bases: 5. The CDR3 bases are TGTGCCAGCAGCCCGGAACTAGCGGGGGGCACAGATACGCAGTATTTT. Protein product: CASSPELAGGTDTQYF.

To note about this clone: At one boundary the junction diverges from the germline segment, which might be a read error. The chain links TRBV7-7 to TRBJ2-1; a weak D match, TRBD2 (5 bases). Germline V gene sequence: CDR1 SSHAT, CDR2 FNYEAQ (reference sequence). The CDR3 has 13 amino acids. This CDR3 is CASSFIEGNEQFF. The CDR3 coding sequence is TGTGCTAGCAGCTTCATAGAGGGCAATGAGCAGTTCTTC.

The chain joins TRBV29-1 to TRBJ1-1, with a weak D call TRBD1 (6 bases). Trimming pared 7 bases from V and 6 bases from J, leaving 12 bases between. In germline, CDR1 is SQVTM, CDR2 ANQGSEA. The CDR3 consists of 11 residues. The CDR3 sequence is CSGIRGAEAFF. The CDR3 nucleotides are TGCAGCGGCATCAGGGGAGCTGAAGCTTTCTTT.

The rearrangement uses TRBV27 and TRBJ2-1; 9 nucleotides align to TRBD1. V gave up 5 bases and J gave up 10 bases; unmatched junction bases: 9. CDR3 length: 14 amino acids. Germline values: CDR1 MNHEY, CDR2 SMNVEV (reference sequence). CDR3 coding DNA: TGTGCCAGCAGTCCACAGGGGGCAGGCGGGGAGCAGTTCTTC. Protein product: CASSPQGAGGEQFF.

The chain employs TRBV4-3 and TRBJ2-3, with TRBD1 identical over 9 bases. Germline CDR1 and CDR2: LGHNA and YSLEER. CDR3 length equals 14 residues. Trimming cost V 6 bases and J 5 bases; bases outside gene matches: 6. The CDR3 sequence: CASSTGTGIDTQYF. The CDR3 nucleotides are TGCGCCAGCAGTACGGGGACAGGGATAGATACGCAGTATTTT.

This chain joins TRBV4-3 and TRBJ1-5; no definite D call. The CDR3 loop spans 16 amino acids. V was clipped by 0 bases and J by 1 base, with 10 bases between them. The germline V gene has CDR1 LGHNA and CDR2 YSLEER. CDR3 amino acids: CASSQDVQLSNQPQHF. DNA of the CDR3: TGCGCCAGCAGCCAAGATGTTCAGTTAAGCAATCAGCCCCAGCATTTT.

The chain employs TRBV9 and TRBJ1-1; a possible D gene is TRBD1 (6 bases). This CDR3 has 17 residues. Per the germline V gene, CDR1 is SGDLS and CDR2 is YYNGEE. Trimming pared 7 bases from V and 1 base from J, leaving 23 bases between. The CDR3 protein is CASSGGTSPRGNTEAFF. CDR3 nucleotide sequence: TGTGCCAGCTCGGGTGGGACATCCCCACGGGGGAACACTGAAGCTTTCTTT.

This chain uses TRBV2 with TRBJ2-7, with D possibly being TRBD2 (6 bases). The ends were cut back, 6 bases at V and 2 bases at J, with 17 bases in the middle. CDR1 is SNHLY and CDR2 is FYNNEI in the germline V gene. The CDR3 is made up of 15 amino acids. CDR3 protein: CASSWRAGGTYEQYF. In nucleotides, the CDR3 is TGTGCCAGCAGCTGGCGCGCGGGCGGGACCTACGAGCAGTACTTC.

The sample holds a few counts of this clone. V gene TRBV2 combines with J gene TRBJ2-5; 8 nucleotides agree with TRBD2. The germline V gene encodes CDR1 SNHLY and CDR2 FYNNEI. V shed 7 bases, J shed 2 bases, and the junction held 6 bases outside the gene matches. CDR3 length: 14 residues. CDR3 amino acids: CASTRGALQETQYF. CDR3 sequence (DNA): TGTGCCAGCACGCGGGGGGCCCTTCAAGAGACCCAGTACTTC.

The chain carries TRBV9 and TRBJ1-3, with 8 bases aligning to TRBD1. Looked up from germline, CDR1 is SGDLS and CDR2 is YYNGEE. V shed 4 bases, J shed 8 bases, and the junction held 8 bases outside the gene matches. CDR3 length equals 14 residues. The CDR3 loop is CASSTSTGADTIYF. The DNA of the CDR3 is TGTGCCAGCAGCACGTCGACAGGGGCGGACACCATATATTTT.

The J gene is TRBJ1-3, the V gene TRBV5-1, with 9 bases matching TRBD1. V dropped 5 bases and J dropped 0; count of bases not matched to a gene: 3. Germline loops: CDR1 SGHRS, CDR2 YFSETQ. The CDR3 loop spans 15 amino acids. CDR3: CASRTTGGSGNTIYF. CDR3 bases: TGCGCCAGCAGGACGACAGGGGGCTCTGGAAACACCATATATTTT.

This clone showed up just once. The chain uses TRBV7-3 and TRBJ2-3; possibly TRBD2 for D (7 bases). Trimming removed 2 bases from V and 0 bases from J, with 15 bases in between. Germline loops: CDR1 SGHTA, CDR2 FQGTGA. CDR3 length: 17 amino acids. Written as DNA, the CDR3 is TGTGCCAGCAGCTTAGACGGCGGGGGCACTAGCACAGATACGCAGTATTTT. Translation gives CASSLDGGGTSTDTQYF. The full variable domain, its missing parts supplied by reference TRBV7-3 and TRBJ2-3, is GAGVSQTPSNKVTEKGKYVELRCDPISGHTALYWYRQSLGQGPEFLIYFQGTGAADDSGLPNDRFFAVRPEGSVSTLKIQRTERGDSAVYLCASSLDGGGTSTDTQYFGPGTRLTVL.

There are a few counts of this clone. The chain is built from TRBV9 and TRBJ2-3, with 11 bases aligning to TRBD2. V lost 4 bases, J lost 6 bases, and 13 bases stayed unmatched. The CDR3 runs to 17 residues. From germline, CDR1 is SGDLS and CDR2 YYNGEE. CDR3 region: CASSSSLAGGFADTQYF. CDR3 nucleotide sequence: TGTGCCAGCAGCTCCTCCCTAGCGGGGGGCTTCGCGGATACGCAGTATTTT.

On this clone itself: Compared with germline, one end of the junction differs, possibly owing to a read error. V is TRBV13 and J is TRBJ1-1; maybe TRBD1 (5 bases). The CDR3 covers 11 residues. Germline V gives CDR1 PRHDT, CDR2 FYEKMQ (reference sequence). The chain's CDR3 is CASSFDRSLNF. The CDR3 DNA follows: TGTGCCAGCAGCTTCGACAGAAGCCTAAACTTT.

The gene calls are TRBV16 and TRBJ2-7; 8 positions agree with TRBD2. CDR3 size: 13 residues. The V gene's germline CDR1 is KGHSY and CDR2 FQNENV. Losses at the gene ends were 4 bases for V and 6 bases for J; bases not matched to a gene: 5. CDR3 sequence (DNA): TGTGCCAGCAGCCCCCGGGGGGGGACCGAGCAGTACTTC. The encoded protein is CASSPRGGTEQYF. Together with reference TRBV16 and TRBJ2-7, the CDR3 gives the full variable domain: GEEVAQTPKHLVRGEGQKAKLYCAPIKGHSYVFWYQQVLKNEFKFLISFQNENVFDETGMPKERFSAKCLPNSPCSLEIQATKLEDSAVYFCASSPRGGTEQYFGPGTRLTVT.

V usage is TRBV2 and J usage is TRBJ1-2; TRBD1 aligns across 9 bases. Germline CDR1 SNHLY, CDR2 FYNNEI. The CDR3 loop spans 16 amino acids. With 4 bases clipped from V and 7 bases from J, the junction kept 13 bases outside the gene matches. The CDR3 spells CASSAYGQGSLSGYTF. Written as DNA, the CDR3 is TGTGCCAGCAGTGCCTATGGACAGGGGTCACTTAGTGGCTACACCTTC.